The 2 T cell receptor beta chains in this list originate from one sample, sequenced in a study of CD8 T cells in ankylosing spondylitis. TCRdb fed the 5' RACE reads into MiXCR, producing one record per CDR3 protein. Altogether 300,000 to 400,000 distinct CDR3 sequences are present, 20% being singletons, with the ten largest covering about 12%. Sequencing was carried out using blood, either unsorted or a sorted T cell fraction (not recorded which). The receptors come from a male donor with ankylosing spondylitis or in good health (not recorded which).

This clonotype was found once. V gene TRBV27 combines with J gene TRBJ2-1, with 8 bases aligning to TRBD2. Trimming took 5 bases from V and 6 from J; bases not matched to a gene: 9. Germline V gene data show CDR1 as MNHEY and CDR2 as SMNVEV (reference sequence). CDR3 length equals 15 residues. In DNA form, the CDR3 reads TGTGCCAGCAGTCAAGCCCCGGGGGGGCGCAATGAGCAGTTCTTC. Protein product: CASSQAPGGRNEQFF.

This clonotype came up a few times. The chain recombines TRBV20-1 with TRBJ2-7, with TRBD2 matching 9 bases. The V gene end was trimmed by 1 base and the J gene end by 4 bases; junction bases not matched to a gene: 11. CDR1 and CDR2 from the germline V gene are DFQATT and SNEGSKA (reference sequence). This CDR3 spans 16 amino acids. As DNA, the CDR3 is TGCAGTGCTAGAGCCGAGTCTAGCGGGACCTTTTACGAGCAGTACTTC. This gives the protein CSARAESSGTFYEQYF.